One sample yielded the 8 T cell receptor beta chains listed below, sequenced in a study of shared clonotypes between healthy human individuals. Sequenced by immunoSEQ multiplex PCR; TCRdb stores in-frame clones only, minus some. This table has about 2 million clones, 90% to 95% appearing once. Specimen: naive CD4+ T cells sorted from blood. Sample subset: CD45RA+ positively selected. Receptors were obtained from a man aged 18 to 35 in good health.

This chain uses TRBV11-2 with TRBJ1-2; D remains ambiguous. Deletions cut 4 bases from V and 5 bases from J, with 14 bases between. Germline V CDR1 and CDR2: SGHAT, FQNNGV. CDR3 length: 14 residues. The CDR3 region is CASSSQRGLYGYTF. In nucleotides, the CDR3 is TGTGCCAGCAGCTCTCAACGAGGCTTATATGGCTACACCTTC.

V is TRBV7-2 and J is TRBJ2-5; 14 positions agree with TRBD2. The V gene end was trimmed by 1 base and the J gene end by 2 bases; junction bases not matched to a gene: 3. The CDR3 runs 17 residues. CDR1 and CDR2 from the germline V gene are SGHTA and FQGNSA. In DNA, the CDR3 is TGTGCCAGCAGCTTAGGACTAGCGGGGGGGCCTCAAGAGACCCAGTACTTC. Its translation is CASSLGLAGGPQETQYF. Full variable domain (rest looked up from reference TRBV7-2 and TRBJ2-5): GAGVSQSPSNKVTEKGKDVELRCDPISGHTALYWYRQSLGQGLEFLIYFQGNSAPDKSGLPSDRFSAERTGGSVSTLTIQRTQQEDSAVYLCASSLGLAGGPQETQYFGPGTRLLVL.

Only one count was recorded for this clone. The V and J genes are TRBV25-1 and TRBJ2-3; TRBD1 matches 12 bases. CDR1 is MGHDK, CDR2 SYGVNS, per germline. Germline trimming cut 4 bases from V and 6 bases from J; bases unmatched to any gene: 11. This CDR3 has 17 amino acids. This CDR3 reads CASSASPGQGATDTQYF. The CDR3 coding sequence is TGTGCCAGCAGTGCGTCGCCGGGACAGGGGGCGACTGATACGCAGTATTTT.

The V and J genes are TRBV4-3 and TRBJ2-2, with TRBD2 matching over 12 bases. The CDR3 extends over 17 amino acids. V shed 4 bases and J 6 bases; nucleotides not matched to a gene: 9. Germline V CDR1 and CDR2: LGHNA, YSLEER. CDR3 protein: CASSPKTSSGRAGELFF. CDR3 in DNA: TGCGCCAGCAGCCCCAAAACTTCTAGCGGGAGGGCCGGGGAGCTGTTTTTT.

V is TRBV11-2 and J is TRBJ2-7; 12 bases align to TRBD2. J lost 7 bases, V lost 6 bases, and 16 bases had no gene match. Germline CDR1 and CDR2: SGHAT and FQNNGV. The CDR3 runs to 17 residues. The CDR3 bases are TGTGCCAGCAGACCTTTACTGACTAGCGGGAGTCGGGGAGAGCAGTACTTC. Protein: CASRPLLTSGSRGEQYF.

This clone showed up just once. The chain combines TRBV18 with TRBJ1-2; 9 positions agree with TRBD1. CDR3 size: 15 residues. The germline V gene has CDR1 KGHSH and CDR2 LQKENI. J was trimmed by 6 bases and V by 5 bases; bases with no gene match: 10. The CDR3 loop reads CASSALQGAQDGYTF. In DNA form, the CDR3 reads TGTGCCAGCTCAGCCCTACAGGGGGCGCAGGATGGCTACACCTTC. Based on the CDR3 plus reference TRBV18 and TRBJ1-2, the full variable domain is NAGVMQNPRHLVRRRGQEARLRCSPMKGHSHVYWYRQLPEEGLKFMVYLQKENIIDESGMPKERFSAEFPKEGPSILRIQQVVRGDSAAYFCASSALQGAQDGYTFGSGTRLTVV.

The CDR3 protein is CASSDPSGRRTDTQYF. CDR3 coding DNA: TGCGCCAGCAGTGACCCTAGCGGGAGGAGGACAGATACGCAGTATTTT. This chain joins TRBV5-1 and TRBJ2-3, with TRBD2 matching 11 bases. CDR3 size: 16 residues. From germline, CDR1 is SGHRS and CDR2 YFSETQ. Unmatched junction bases numbered 8, after V lost 5 bases and J lost 3 bases.

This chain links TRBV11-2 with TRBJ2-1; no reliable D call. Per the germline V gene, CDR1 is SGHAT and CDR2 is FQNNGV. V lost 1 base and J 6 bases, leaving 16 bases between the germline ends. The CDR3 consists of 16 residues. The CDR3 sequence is CASSLGSRPVVNEQFF. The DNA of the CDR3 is TGTGCCAGCAGCTTAGGAAGTAGGCCAGTGGTCAATGAGCAGTTCTTC.